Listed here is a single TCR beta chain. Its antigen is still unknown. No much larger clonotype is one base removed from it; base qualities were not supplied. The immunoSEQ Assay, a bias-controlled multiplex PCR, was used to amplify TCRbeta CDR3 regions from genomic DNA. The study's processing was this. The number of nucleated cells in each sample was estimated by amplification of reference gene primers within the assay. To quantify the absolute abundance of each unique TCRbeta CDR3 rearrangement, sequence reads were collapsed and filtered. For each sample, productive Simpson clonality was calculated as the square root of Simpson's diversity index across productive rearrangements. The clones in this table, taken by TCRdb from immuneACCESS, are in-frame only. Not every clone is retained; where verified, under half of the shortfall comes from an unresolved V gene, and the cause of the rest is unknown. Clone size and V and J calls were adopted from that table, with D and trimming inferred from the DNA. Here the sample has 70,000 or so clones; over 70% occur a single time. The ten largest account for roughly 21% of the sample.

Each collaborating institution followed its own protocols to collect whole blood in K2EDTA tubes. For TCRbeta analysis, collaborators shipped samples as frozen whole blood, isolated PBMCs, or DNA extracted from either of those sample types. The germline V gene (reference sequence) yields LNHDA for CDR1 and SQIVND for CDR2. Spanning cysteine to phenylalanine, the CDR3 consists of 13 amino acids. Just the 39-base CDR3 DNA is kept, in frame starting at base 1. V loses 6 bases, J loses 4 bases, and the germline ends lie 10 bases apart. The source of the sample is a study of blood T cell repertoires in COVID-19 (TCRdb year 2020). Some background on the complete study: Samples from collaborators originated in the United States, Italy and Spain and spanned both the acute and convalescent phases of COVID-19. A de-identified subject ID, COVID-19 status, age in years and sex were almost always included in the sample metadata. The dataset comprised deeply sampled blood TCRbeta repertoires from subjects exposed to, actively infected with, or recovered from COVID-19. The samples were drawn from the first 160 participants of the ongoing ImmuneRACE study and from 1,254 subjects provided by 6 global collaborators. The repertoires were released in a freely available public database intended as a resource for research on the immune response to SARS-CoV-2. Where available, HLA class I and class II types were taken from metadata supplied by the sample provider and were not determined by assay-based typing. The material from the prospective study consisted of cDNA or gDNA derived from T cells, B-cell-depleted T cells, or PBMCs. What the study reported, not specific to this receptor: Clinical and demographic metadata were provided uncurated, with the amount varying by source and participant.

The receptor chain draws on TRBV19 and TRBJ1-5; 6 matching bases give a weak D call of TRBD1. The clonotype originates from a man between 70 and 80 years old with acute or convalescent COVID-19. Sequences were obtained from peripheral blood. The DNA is TGTGCCAGTAGGGGACATCGGAATCAGCCCCAGCATTTT. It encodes CASRGHRNQPQHF.